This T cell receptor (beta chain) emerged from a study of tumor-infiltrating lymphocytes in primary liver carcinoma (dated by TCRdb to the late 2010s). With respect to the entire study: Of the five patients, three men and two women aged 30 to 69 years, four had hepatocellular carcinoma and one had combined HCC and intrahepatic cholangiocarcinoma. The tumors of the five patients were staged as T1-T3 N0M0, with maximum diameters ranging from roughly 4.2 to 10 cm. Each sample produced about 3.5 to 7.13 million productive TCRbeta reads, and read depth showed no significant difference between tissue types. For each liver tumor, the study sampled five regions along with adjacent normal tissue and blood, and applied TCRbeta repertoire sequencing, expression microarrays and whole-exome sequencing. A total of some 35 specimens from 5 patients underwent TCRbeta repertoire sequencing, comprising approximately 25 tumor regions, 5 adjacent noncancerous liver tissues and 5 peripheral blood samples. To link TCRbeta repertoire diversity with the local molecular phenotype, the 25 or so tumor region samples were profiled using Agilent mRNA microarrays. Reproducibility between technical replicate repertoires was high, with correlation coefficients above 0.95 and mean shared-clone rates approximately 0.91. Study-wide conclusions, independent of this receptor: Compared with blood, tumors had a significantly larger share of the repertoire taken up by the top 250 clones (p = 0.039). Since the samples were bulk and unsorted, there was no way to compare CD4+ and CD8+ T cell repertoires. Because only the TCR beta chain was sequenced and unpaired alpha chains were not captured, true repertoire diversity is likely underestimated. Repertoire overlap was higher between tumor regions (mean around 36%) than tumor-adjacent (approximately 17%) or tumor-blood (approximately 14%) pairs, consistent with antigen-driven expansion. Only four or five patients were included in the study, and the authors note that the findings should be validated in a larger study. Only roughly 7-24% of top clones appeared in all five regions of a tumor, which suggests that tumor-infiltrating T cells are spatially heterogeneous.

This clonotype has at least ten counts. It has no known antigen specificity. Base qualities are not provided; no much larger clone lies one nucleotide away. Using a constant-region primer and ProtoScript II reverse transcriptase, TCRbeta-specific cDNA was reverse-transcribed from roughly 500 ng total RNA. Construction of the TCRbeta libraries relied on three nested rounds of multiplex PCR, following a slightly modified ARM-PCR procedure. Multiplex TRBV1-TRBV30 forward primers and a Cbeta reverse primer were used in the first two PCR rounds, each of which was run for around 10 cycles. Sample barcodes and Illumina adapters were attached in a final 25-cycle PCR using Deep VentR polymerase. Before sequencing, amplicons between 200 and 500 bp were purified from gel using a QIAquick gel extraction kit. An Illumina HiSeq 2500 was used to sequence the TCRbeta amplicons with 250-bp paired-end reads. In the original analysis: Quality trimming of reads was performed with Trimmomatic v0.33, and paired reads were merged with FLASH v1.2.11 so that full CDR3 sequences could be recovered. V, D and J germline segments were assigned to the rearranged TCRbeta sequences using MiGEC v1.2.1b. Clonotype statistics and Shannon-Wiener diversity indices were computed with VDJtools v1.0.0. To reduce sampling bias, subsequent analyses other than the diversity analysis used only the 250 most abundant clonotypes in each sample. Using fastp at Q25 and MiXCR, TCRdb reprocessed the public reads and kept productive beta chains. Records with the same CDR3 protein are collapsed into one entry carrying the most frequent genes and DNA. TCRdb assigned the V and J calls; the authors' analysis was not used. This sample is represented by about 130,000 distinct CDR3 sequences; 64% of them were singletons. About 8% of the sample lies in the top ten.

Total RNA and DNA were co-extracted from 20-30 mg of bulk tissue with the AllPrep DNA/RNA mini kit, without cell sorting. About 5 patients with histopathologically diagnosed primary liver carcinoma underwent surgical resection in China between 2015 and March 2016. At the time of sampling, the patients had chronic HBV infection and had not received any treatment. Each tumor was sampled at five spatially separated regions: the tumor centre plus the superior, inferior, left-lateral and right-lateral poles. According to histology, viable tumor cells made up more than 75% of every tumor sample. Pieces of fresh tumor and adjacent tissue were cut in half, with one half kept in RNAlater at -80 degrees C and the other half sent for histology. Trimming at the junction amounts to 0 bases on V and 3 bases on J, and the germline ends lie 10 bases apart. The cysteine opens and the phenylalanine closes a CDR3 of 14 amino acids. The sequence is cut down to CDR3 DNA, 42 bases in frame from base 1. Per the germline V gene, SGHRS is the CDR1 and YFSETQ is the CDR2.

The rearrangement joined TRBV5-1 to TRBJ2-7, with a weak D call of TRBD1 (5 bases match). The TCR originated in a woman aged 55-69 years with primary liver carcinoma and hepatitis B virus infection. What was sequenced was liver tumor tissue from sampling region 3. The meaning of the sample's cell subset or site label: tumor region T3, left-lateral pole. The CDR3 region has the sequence CASSLDRLDYEQYF. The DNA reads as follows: TGCGCCAGCAGCTTGGACAGGCTTGACTACGAGCAGTACTTC.